The 20 T cell receptor beta chains reported below all come from one sample, sequenced in a study of blood T cell repertoires in COVID-19. Libraries were prepared by immunoSEQ multiplex PCR; TCRdb keeps only in-frame clonotypes and omits some of them. Of 110,000 to 150,000 clones in the sample, approximately 78% were seen once. The sequenced sample was PBMCs or T cells enriched from blood (not recorded which). The source is a woman between 50 and 59 years old who had recovered from COVID-19.

The DNA of the CDR3 is TGTGCCTGGAGTGTAAGTCCAGGGGAGACCCAGTACTTC. Translation gives CAWSVSPGETQYF. The J gene is TRBJ2-5, the V gene TRBV30; D is possibly TRBD1 (5 bases). Per the germline V gene, CDR1 is GTSNPN and CDR2 is SVGIG (reference sequence). Trimming took 0 bases from V and 5 from J, leaving 10 bases between them. This CDR3 spans 13 amino acids.

J is TRBJ2-7 and V is TRBV19; TRBD1 matches at 7 bases. The CDR3 length is 12 residues. V was pared by 10 bases and J by 12 bases, with 15 bases of the junction left unmatched. Per germline, CDR1 LNHDA and CDR2 SQIVND (reference sequence). Written as DNA, the CDR3 is TGTGCCACCCAGGGGGAAGCTTTTGGGCGGTACTTC. This codes for CATQGEAFGRYF.

The rearrangement links TRBV2 to TRBJ1-1; tentative D call: TRBD1 (5 bases). CDR1 is SNHLY, CDR2 FYNNEI, per germline. This CDR3 spans 12 amino acids. The germline V and J ends were trimmed by 4 bases and 7 bases, with 10 bases remaining between them. The CDR3: CASSGPGGEAFF. Written as DNA, the CDR3 is TGTGCCAGCAGTGGTCCCGGGGGTGAAGCTTTCTTT.

The rearrangement joins TRBV12-3 or TRBV12-4 to TRBJ1-2; D call uncertain. Trimming shortened V by 7 bases and J by 1 base, and 7 bases separated the two germline ends. The CDR3 length is 12 residues. CDR3 bases: TGTGCCAGCACTACGGGTAACTATGGCTACACCTTC. Residues: CASTTGNYGYTF.

There are a few counts of this clone. This rearrangement joins TRBV3-1 (or the pseudogene TRBV3-2) to TRBJ2-3; the D is unclear. Germline V gives CDR1 LGHDT, CDR2 YNNKEL (reference sequence). The CDR3 runs 15 residues. V was cut by 1 base and J by 2 bases, with 10 bases left in between. CDR3 protein: CASSQGFQDTDTQYF. CDR3 sequence (DNA): TGTGCCAGCAGCCAAGGATTCCAGGACACAGATACGCAGTATTTT.

The chain is built from TRBV5-4 and TRBJ2-6; 10 nucleotides align to TRBD2. CDR1 is SGHNT, CDR2 YYREEE, per germline (reference sequence). The ends lost 3 bases at V and 0 bases at J; junction bases unmatched: 3. CDR3 length equals 17 residues. In nucleotides, the CDR3 is TGTGCCAGCAGCTCCCGACTAGCGGGCTCTGGGGCCAACGTCCTGACTTTC. Translation gives CASSSRLAGSGANVLTF.

The V and J genes are TRBV5-1 and TRBJ1-6, with TRBD1 matching over 7 bases. The CDR3 loop spans 16 amino acids. The germline CDR1 and CDR2 sequences are SGHRS and YFSETQ. The ends lost 0 bases at V and 6 bases at J; junction bases unmatched: 6. The CDR3 loop is CASSLGGGFGNSPLHF. CDR3 in DNA: TGCGCCAGCAGCTTGGGAGGGGGCTTCGGTAATTCACCCCTCCACTTT.

This chain uses TRBV3-1 (or the pseudogene TRBV3-2) with TRBJ2-1; 9 bases match TRBD1. The junction had 9 bases not matched to a gene; V was cut back by 4 bases and J by 8 bases. CDR3 length: 15 amino acids. Germline CDR1 and CDR2: LGHDT and YNNKEL (reference sequence). This CDR3 is CASSLSGTGWYEQFF. In nucleotides, the CDR3 is TGTGCCAGCAGCCTATCCGGGACAGGGTGGTATGAGCAGTTCTTC.

The V call is TRBV2, the J call TRBJ2-1; a weak D match, TRBD1 (5 bases). V lost 0 bases, J lost 5 bases, and 14 bases lay in between. In germline, CDR1 is SNHLY, CDR2 FYNNEI. This CDR3 is built from 16 residues. The CDR3 nucleotides are TGTGCCAGCAGTGAAGCGGCAGGGCTCTCTGACAATGAGCAGTTCTTC. Translation gives CASSEAAGLSDNEQFF.

V and J are TRBV11-2 and TRBJ2-3; D gene ambiguous. From germline, CDR1 is SGHAT and CDR2 FQNNGV. The CDR3 is 12 amino acids. V was cut by 5 bases and J by 4 bases, with 7 bases left in between. CDR3 protein: CASSHEADTQYF. The CDR3 nucleotides are TGTGCCAGCAGCCACGAGGCAGATACGCAGTATTTT.

V gene TRBV28 combines with J gene TRBJ1-5; D is uncertain. The CDR3 runs to 14 residues. The ends were cut back, 6 bases at V and 0 bases at J, with 9 bases in the middle. Germline V gene sequence: CDR1 MDHEN, CDR2 SYDVKM. In nucleotides, the CDR3 is TGTGCCAGCAGCAGGCGTTATAGCAATCAGCCCCAGCATTTT. Translating it yields CASSRRYSNQPQHF.

The V and J genes are TRBV24-1 and TRBJ1-2; 7 bases fit TRBD1. Trimming took 4 bases from V and 2 from J; bases not matched to a gene: 3. This CDR3 comprises 14 residues. In germline, CDR1 is KGHDR, CDR2 SFDVKD. The CDR3: CATSEQGQNYGYTF. The CDR3 bases are TGTGCCACCAGTGAGCAGGGACAGAACTATGGCTACACCTTC.

V usage is TRBV18 and J usage is TRBJ2-7, with 9 bases lining up with TRBD2. The V and J ends lost 2 bases and 3 bases, in that order; junction bases with no gene match: 8. The CDR3 totals 16 residues. CDR1 KGHSH and CDR2 LQKENI come from the germline V gene. This chain's CDR3 is CASSPKSGRGGYEQYF. The CDR3 region has the DNA TGTGCCAGCTCACCAAAAAGCGGGCGGGGGGGCTACGAGCAGTACTTC.

The rearrangement uses TRBV4-1 and TRBJ2-1; D is perhaps TRBD1 (6 bases). Trimming took 2 bases from V and 6 from J, leaving 8 bases between them. CDR3 length: 13 residues. The germline gives CDR1 MGHRA, CDR2 YSYEKL. This chain's CDR3 is CASSQRGGNEQFF. CDR3 DNA: TGCGCCAGCAGCCAACGAGGGGGCAATGAGCAGTTCTTC.

This clone came up a few times. The J gene is TRBJ1-5, the V gene TRBV19; no reliable D call. Germline V gene data show CDR1 as LNHDA and CDR2 as SQIVND (reference sequence). Trimming pared 7 bases from V and 1 base from J, leaving 17 bases between. The CDR3 has 16 residues. The CDR3 DNA follows: TGTGCCAGTAATACAGACTACGGGTTGAGCAATCAGCCCCAGCATTTT. Its protein product is CASNTDYGLSNQPQHF.

This chain uses TRBV7-2 with TRBJ1-2, with D perhaps matching TRBD1 (6 bases). The CDR3 length is 15 residues. From germline, CDR1 is SGHTA and CDR2 FQGNSA. V shed 5 bases and J shed 4 bases, with 17 bases lying between them. The CDR3 here is CASSPPSGGSYGYTF. CDR3 sequence (DNA): TGTGCCAGCAGCCCCCCTAGTGGGGGCAGCTATGGCTACACCTTC. Based on the CDR3 plus reference TRBV7-2 and TRBJ1-2, the full variable domain is GAGVSQSPSNKVTEKGKDVELRCDPISGHTALYWYRQSLGQGLEFLIYFQGNSAPDKSGLPSDRFSAERTGGSVSTLTIQRTQQEDSAVYLCASSPPSGGSYGYTFGSGTRLTVV.

The CDR3 region is CAISAEGSVNTEAFF. The CDR3 nucleotides are TGTGCCATCAGTGCTGAGGGATCGGTGAACACTGAAGCTTTCTTT. This chain uses TRBV10-3 with TRBJ1-1, with D unresolved. CDR1 is ENHRY, CDR2 SYGVKD, per germline. The CDR3 spans 15 residues. V lost 4 bases and J 0 bases, leaving 12 bases between the germline ends.

The chain uses TRBV14 and TRBJ1-3; D remains ambiguous. Trimming took off 0 bases at V and 0 bases at J, with 12 bases between the two ends. The CDR3 totals 17 residues. Germline values: CDR1 SGHDN, CDR2 FVKESK. This CDR3 reads CASSQDLVISSGNTIYF. The DNA of the CDR3 is TGTGCCAGCAGCCAAGATCTTGTAATCAGCTCTGGAAACACCATATATTTT.

The rearrangement joins TRBV7-9 to TRBJ2-1, with D maybe TRBD1 (5 bases). The CDR3 runs 14 residues. Trimming removed 2 bases from V and 5 bases from J, with 10 bases in between. Germline values: CDR1 SEHNR, CDR2 FQNEAQ (reference sequence). In DNA, the CDR3 is TGTGCCAGCAGCTTAAGGGGCTCTGACAATGAGCAGTTCTTC. Its translation: CASSLRGSDNEQFF.

The chain carries TRBV28 and TRBJ2-6; TRBD2 agrees at 7 bases. This CDR3 region has 15 residues. The V gene end was trimmed by 5 bases and the J gene end by 2 bases; junction bases not matched to a gene: 3. Germline lookup yields CDR1 MDHEN and CDR2 SYDVKM. The CDR3 spells CASSPGGTGANVLTF. The CDR3 DNA sequence: TGTGCCAGCAGTCCCGGGGGGACTGGGGCCAACGTCCTGACTTTC.